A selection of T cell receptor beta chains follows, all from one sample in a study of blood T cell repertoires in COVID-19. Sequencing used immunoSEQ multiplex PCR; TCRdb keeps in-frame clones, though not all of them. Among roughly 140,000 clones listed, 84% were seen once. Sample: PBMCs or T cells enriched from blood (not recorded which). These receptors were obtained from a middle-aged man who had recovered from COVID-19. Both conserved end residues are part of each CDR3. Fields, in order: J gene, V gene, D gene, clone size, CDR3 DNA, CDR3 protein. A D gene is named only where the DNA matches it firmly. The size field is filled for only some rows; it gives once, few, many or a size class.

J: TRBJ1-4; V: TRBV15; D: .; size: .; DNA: TGTGCCACCAGCAGAGATCTTAATGAAAAACTGTTTTTT; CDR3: CATSRDLNEKLFF
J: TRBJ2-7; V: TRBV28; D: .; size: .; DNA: TGTGCCAGCGCAAAGGCAGGAAGGGGCGAGCAGTACTTC; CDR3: CASAKAGRGEQYF
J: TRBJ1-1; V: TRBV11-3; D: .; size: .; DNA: TGTGCCAGCAGCTTCAGCGAAACACAAGACACTGAAGCTTTCTTT; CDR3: CASSFSETQDTEAFF
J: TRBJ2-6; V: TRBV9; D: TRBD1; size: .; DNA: TGTGCCAGCAGCGTAGCACAGGGGAAAGGGGACGTCCTGACTTTC; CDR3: CASSVAQGKGDVLTF
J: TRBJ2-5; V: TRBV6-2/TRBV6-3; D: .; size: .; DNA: TGTGCCAGCAGTTACTGGGGGGGACAACAAGAGACCCAGTACTTC; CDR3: CASSYWGGQQETQYF
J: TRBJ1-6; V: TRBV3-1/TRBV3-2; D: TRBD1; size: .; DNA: TGTGCCAGCAGCCCTTATCCGGGACAGAATAATTCACCCCTCCACTTT; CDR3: CASSPYPGQNNSPLHF
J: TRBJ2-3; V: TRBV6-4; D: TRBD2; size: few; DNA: TGTGCCAGCAGCCTTAGCGGGGGAGGCACAGATACGCAGTATTTT; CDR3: CASSLSGGGTDTQYF
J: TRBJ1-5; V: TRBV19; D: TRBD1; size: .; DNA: TGTGCCAGCGGACAGGGAGATCAGCCCCAGCATTTT; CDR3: CASGQGDQPQHF
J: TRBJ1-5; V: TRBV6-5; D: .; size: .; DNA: TGTGCCAGCAGGGAGTGGGGAGACAATCAGCCCCAGCATTTT; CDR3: CASREWGDNQPQHF
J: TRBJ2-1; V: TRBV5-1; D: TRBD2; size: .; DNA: TGCGCCAGCAGACGGACTAGCGGGAACAATGAGCAGTTCTTC; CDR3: CASRRTSGNNEQFF
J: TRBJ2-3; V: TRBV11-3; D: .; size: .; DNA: TGTGCCAGCAGCTTAGATAACAGGGATAGCACAGATACGCAGTATTTT; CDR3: CASSLDNRDSTDTQYF
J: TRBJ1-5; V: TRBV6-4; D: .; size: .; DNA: TGTGCCAGCAGTGTGGAGAGCAATCAGCCCCAGCATTTT; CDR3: CASSVESNQPQHF
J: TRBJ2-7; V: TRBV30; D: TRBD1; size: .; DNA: TGTGCCTGGAGGGCACCTCCGGGACAGGGAAGGTACGAGCAGTACTTC; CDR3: CAWRAPPGQGRYEQYF
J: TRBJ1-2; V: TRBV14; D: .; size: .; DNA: TGTGCCAGCAGCCAAGTTAGGAGGGGTGGCTACACCTTC; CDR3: CASSQVRRGGYTF
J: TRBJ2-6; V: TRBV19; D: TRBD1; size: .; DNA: TGTGCCAGTAGTCTCCTAGGACAGGGGGGGAAAGGGGCCAACGTCCTGACTTTC; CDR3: CASSLLGQGGKGANVLTF
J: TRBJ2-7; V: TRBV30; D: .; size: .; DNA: TGTGCCTGGAATCGCCTAAACGAGCAGTACTTC; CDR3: CAWNRLNEQYF
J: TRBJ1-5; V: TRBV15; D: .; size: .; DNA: TGTGCCACCAGCAGCCTGAGGAGGAATCAGCCCCAGCATTTT; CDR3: CATSSLRRNQPQHF
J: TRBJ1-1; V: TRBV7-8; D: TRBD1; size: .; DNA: TGTGCCAGCAGCTTCGACAGGGTGAGTGACACTGAAGCTTTCTTT; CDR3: CASSFDRVSDTEAFF
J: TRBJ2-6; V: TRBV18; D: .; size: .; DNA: TGTGCCAGCTCACCTAAACTCCAGGCAGTCTCTGGGGCCAACGTCCTGACTTTC; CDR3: CASSPKLQAVSGANVLTF
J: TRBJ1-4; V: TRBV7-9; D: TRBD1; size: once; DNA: TGTGCCAGCAGCAAGACAGGGACCAATGAAAAACTGTTTTTT; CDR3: CASSKTGTNEKLFF
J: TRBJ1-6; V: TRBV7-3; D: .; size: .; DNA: TGTGCCAGCAGCCTCCCCCGCACCGGTAATTCACCCCTCCACTTT; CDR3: CASSLPRTGNSPLHF
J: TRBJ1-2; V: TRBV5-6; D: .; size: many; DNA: TGTGCCAGCAGCTTGGCACAGGGCCGTGGCTACACCTTC; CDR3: CASSLAQGRGYTF
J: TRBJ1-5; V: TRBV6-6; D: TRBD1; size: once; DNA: TGTGCCAGCAGCCCCCACGTTTCCGGGACAGGGGGCCTCGGCAATCAGCCCCAGCATTTT; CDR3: CASSPHVSGTGGLGNQPQHF
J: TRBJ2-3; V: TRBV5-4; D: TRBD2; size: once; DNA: TGTGCCAGCAGCTTGGCCGGGAGGGTAAGCACAGATACGCAGTATTTT; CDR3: CASSLAGRVSTDTQYF
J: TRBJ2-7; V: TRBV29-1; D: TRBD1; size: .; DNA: TGCAGCGTTGGAGGGGGCAGGGGCGACTACGAGCAGTACTTC; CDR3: CSVGGGRGDYEQYF
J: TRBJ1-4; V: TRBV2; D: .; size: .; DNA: TGTGCCAGCAGTGAAGGCATGGGCGCAACTAATGAAAAACTGTTTTTT; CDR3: CASSEGMGATNEKLFF
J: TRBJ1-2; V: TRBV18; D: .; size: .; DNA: TGTGCCAGCTCACCAGTTTTAGCAGGGGCGTCTTATGGCTACACCTTC; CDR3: CASSPVLAGASYGYTF
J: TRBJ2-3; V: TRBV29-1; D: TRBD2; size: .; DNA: TGCAGCGTCGGAAGAGGGGAGGGGGATACGCAGTATTTT; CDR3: CSVGRGEGDTQYF
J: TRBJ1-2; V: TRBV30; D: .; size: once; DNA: TGTGCCTGGAGTTCAACAGCAACCAACTATGGCTACACCTTC; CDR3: CAWSSTATNYGYTF
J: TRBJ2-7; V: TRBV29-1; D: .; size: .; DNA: TGCAGCGTTGGGAGCACGATACTCTCCTACGAGCAGTACTTC; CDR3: CSVGSTILSYEQYF
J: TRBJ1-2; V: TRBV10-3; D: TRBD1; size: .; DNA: TGTGCCATCAGCGAACAGGGGTATGGCTACACCTTC; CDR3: CAISEQGYGYTF
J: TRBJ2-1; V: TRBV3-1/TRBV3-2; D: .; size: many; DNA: TGTGCCAGCAGCCAAGCGGGCTCCTACAATGAGCAGTTCTTC; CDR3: CASSQAGSYNEQFF
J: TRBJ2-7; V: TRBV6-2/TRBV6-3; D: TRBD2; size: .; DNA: TGTGCCAGCAGTTACGCCGTGCGGGGGGGATACGAGCAGTACTTC; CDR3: CASSYAVRGGYEQYF
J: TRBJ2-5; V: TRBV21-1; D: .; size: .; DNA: TGTGCCAGCAGCAAAGCGCTCGGCTGCCCCGGGGGGGAGACCCAGTACTTC; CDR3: CASSKALGCPGGETQYF
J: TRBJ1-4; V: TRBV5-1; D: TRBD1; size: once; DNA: TGCGCCAGCAGCCACAGGGGCGGTAATGAAAAACTGTTTTTT; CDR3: CASSHRGGNEKLFF
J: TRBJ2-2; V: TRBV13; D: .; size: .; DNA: TGTGCCAGCAGCTTAGAGGGGTCCGGGACCGGGGAGCTGTTTTTT; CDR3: CASSLEGSGTGELFF
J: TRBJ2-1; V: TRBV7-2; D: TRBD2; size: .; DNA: TGTGCCAGCAGCTTATCGGCGGGGGGGAGGGGTGAGCAGTTCTTC; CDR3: CASSLSAGGRGEQFF
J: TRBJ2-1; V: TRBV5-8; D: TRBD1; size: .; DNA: TGTGCCAGCAGCTTGGCCTCCCGGACAGGGGTCTACAATGAGCAGTTCTTC; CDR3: CASSLASRTGVYNEQFF
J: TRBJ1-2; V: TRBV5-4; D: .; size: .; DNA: .; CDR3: CASSFGAGQGAGGYTF
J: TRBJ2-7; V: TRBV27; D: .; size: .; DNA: TGTGCCAGCAGTTTGAACAGGCGATCCTACGAGCAGTACTTC; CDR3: CASSLNRRSYEQYF
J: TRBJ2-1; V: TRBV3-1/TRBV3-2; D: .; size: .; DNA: TGTGCCAGCAGCCTCGTTGGGGGGATGGATGAGCAGTTCTTC; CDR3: CASSLVGGMDEQFF
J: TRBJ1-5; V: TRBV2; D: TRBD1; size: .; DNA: TGTGCCAGCAGTGACCGGACAGGGGGCAATCAGCCCCAGCATTTT; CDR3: CASSDRTGGNQPQHF
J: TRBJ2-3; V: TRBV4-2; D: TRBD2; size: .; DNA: TGTGCCAGCAGCCACACAGCGGGGGGAGACCTTAGCACAGATACGCAGTATTTT; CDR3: CASSHTAGGDLSTDTQYF
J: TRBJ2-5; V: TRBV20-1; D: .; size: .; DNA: TGCAGTGTAGACTCCCAAGAGACCCAGTACTTC; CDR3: CSVDSQETQYF
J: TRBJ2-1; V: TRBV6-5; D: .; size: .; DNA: TGTGCCAGCAGTTATTATGGGCAGGGGCCCGATGAGCAGTTCTTC; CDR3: CASSYYGQGPDEQFF
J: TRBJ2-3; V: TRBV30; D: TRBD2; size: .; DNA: TGTGCCTGGAGTCCGGGGGGGAGGGCACGGGATACGCAGTATTTT; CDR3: CAWSPGGRARDTQYF
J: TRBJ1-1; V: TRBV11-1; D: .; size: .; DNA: TGTGCCAGCAGCTTAGGGGACACAACGAACACTGAAGCTTTCTTT; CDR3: CASSLGDTTNTEAFF
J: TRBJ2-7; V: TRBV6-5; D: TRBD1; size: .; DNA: TGTGCCAGCAGTTACGGGCTGGGGACAGGTTATCCCGAGCAGTACTTC; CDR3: CASSYGLGTGYPEQYF
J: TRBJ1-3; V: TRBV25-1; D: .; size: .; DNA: TGTGCCAGCAGTGAATTGGGCACAGGACCTGGAAACACCATATATTTT; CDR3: CASSELGTGPGNTIYF
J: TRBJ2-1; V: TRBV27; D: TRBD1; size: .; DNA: TGTGCCAGCAGTTTAACAGGGACAGGGAAGTTCCATGAGCAGTTCTTC; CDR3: CASSLTGTGKFHEQFF
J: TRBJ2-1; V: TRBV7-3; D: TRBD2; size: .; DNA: TGTGCCAGCAGTTCCCCAGCGGGGGCTCCATCCAATGAGCAGTTCTTC; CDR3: CASSSPAGAPSNEQFF
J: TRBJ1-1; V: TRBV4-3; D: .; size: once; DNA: TGCGCCAGCAGCCAAGAGCCGGGGACTGAAGCTTTCTTT; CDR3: CASSQEPGTEAFF
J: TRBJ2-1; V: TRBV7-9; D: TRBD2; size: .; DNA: TGTGCCAGCAGTTCATTCGAGCGGGGAGTGCCCTCTGTGGATGAGCAGTTCTTC; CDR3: CASSSFERGVPSVDEQFF